A selection of T cell receptor beta chains follows, all from one sample in a study of blood T cell repertoires in COVID-19. Generated by immunoSEQ multiplex PCR, the TCRdb table keeps only in-frame clones and is missing some. The table includes about 140,000 clones, more than 65% detected once. The sample comprised peripheral blood. The receptors originated from a human donor in a cohort sampled during active COVID-19. Both conserved end residues are part of each CDR3. D genes are given only for firm matches. The size of a clone is reported for some rows only, either as once, few or many, or as a class for expanded clones.

V	J	D	size	CDR3	DNA
TRBV28	TRBJ1-1	-	-	CASKVGDTEAFF	TGTGCCAGCAAGGTAGGGGACACTGAAGCTTTCTTT
TRBV5-5	TRBJ2-1	-	-	CASVGTISYNEQFF	TGTGCCAGCGTCGGGACAATCTCCTACAATGAGCAGTTCTTC
TRBV2	TRBJ1-1	TRBD1	-	CASRDRGVNTEAFF	TGTGCCAGCAGGGACAGGGGCGTGAACACTGAAGCTTTCTTT
TRBV3-1/TRBV3-2	TRBJ2-7	-	-	CASSQGPSEDYEQYF	TGTGCCAGCAGCCAAGGTCCTAGCGAGGACTACGAGCAGTACTTC
TRBV6-5	TRBJ1-1	-	few	CASSYSTEVLVAEAFF	TGTGCCAGCAGTTACTCGACGGAGGTCCTCGTCGCTGAAGCTTTCTTT
TRBV10-3	TRBJ1-2	TRBD1	-	CAISESTGGAYGYTF	TGTGCCATCAGTGAGAGTACAGGGGGCGCCTATGGCTACACCTTC
TRBV3-1/TRBV3-2	TRBJ1-1	-	-	CASSQGGGSTEAFF	TGTGCCAGCAGCCAAGGGGGGGGGTCCACTGAAGCTTTCTTT
TRBV6-2/TRBV6-3	TRBJ1-1	TRBD1	-	CASSPLDRGKYTEAFF	TGTGCCAGCAGCCCTCTCGACAGGGGGAAATACACTGAAGCTTTCTTT
TRBV5-4	TRBJ2-3	-	-	CASSLTGYDTQYF	TGTGCCAGCAGCTTAACAGGGTACGATACGCAGTATTTT
TRBV6-5	TRBJ1-2	TRBD1	-	CASSSETGLGHGYTF	TGTGCCAGCAGTTCCGAGACAGGGCTTGGCCATGGCTACACCTTC
TRBV7-9	TRBJ2-7	-	-	CASSVEYEQYF	TGTGCCAGCAGCGTCGAGTACGAGCAGTACTTC
TRBV10-3	TRBJ1-1	-	-	CAISESLPVTGNTEAFF	TGTGCCATCAGTGAGTCCCTTCCGGTGACAGGGAACACTGAAGCTTTCTTT
TRBV6-5	TRBJ2-7	TRBD2	-	CASSSYLSGEEQYF	TGTGCCAGCAGTTCCTACCTTAGCGGGGAGGAGCAGTACTTC
TRBV7-9	TRBJ2-5	TRBD1	once	CASSLGRVGTELPYF	TGTGCCAGCAGCTTAGGGAGAGTCGGGACAGAGCTCCCGTACTTC
TRBV20-1	TRBJ2-5	TRBD2	-	CSASLRGGSGTQYF	TGCAGTGCTAGTTTGCGGGGGGGCTCAGGGACCCAGTACTTC
TRBV24-1	TRBJ2-3	TRBD1	few	CATSRGQAFTDTQYF	TGTGCCACCAGTCGTGGACAGGCTTTCACAGATACGCAGTATTTT
TRBV19	TRBJ2-5	-	-	CASSMTGAETQYF	TGTGCCAGTAGTATGACCGGAGCCGAGACCCAGTACTTC
TRBV5-8	TRBJ2-3	-	-	CASSLPGTDTQYF	TGTGCCAGCAGCTTGCCGGGCACAGATACGCAGTATTTT
TRBV28	TRBJ2-3	TRBD2	-	CASSFERGGTDTQYF	TGTGCCAGCAGTTTTGAGCGGGGGGGCACAGATACGCAGTATTTT
TRBV4-1	TRBJ1-6	-	-	CASSHFFQGLSPLHF	TGCGCCAGCAGCCATTTTTTTCAGGGACTTTCACCCCTCCACTTT
TRBV28	TRBJ1-3	TRBD1	-	CASSRGRDRVTGNTIYF	TGTGCCAGCAGCCGAGGCCGGGACAGGGTAACAGGAAACACCATATATTTT
TRBV5-8	TRBJ1-5	-	-	CASSTRTDSNQPQHF	TGTGCCAGCAGCACCCGGACAGATAGCAATCAGCCCCAGCATTTT
TRBV28	TRBJ2-3	TRBD1	-	CASSFRMGQASTDTQYF	TGTGCCAGCAGTTTCCGCATGGGACAGGCTAGCACAGATACGCAGTATTTT
TRBV25-1	TRBJ1-2	-	-	CASSSVGGLRDGYTF	TGTGCCAGCAGTTCCGTGGGGGGGCTTCGCGATGGCTACACCTTC
TRBV5-1	TRBJ2-1	TRBD2	-	CASSSTTQRGGAYNEQFF	TGCGCCAGCAGCTCGACGACCCAGCGGGGGGGCGCCTACAATGAGCAGTTCTTC
TRBV7-6	TRBJ2-5	TRBD2	-	CASSLASPSGAQETQYF	TGTGCCAGCAGCTTAGCATCGCCTAGCGGGGCCCAAGAGACCCAGTACTTC
TRBV14	TRBJ2-7	TRBD2	-	CASSQGLRNYEQYF	TGTGCCAGCAGCCAGGGACTAAGAAACTACGAGCAGTACTTC
TRBV5-6	TRBJ2-5	-	-	CASSLLNSGEGRETQYF	TGTGCCAGCAGCTTATTGAATTCGGGAGAAGGGCGAGAGACCCAGTACTTC
TRBV27	TRBJ2-7	TRBD1	once	CASSLNRGPYEQYF	TGTGCCAGCAGTTTAAACAGGGGGCCATACGAGCAGTACTTC
TRBV28	TRBJ2-5	TRBD2	-	CASSLGLAGGQETQYF	TGTGCCAGCAGTCTTGGACTAGCGGGGGGGCAAGAGACCCAGTACTTC
TRBV14	TRBJ2-5	TRBD1	-	CASSSDRVVQYF	TGTGCCAGCAGCTCGGACAGGGTCGTTCAGTACTTC
TRBV4-1	TRBJ2-1	-	-	CASSQEGRYNEQFF	TGCGCCAGCAGCCAAGAAGGGAGATACAATGAGCAGTTCTTC
TRBV18	TRBJ1-3	-	-	CASSRQGFSGNTIYF	TGTGCCAGCTCACGCCAGGGATTCTCTGGAAACACCATATATTTT
TRBV3-1/TRBV3-2	TRBJ1-1	TRBD1	-	CASSQSKQGTRNTEAFF	TGTGCCAGCAGCCAATCGAAACAGGGGACGCGGAACACTGAAGCTTTCTTT
TRBV11-2	TRBJ1-5	-	few	CASSLDVDLSQHF	TGTGCCAGCAGCTTAGACGTGGACTTGTCCCAGCATTTT
TRBV27	TRBJ1-4	-	-	CASSFRGGRELFF	TGTGCCAGCAGTTTCAGGGGCGGGAGGGAACTGTTTTTT
TRBV3-1/TRBV3-2	TRBJ2-6	TRBD1	-	CASSRRGTGGPGANVLTF	TGTGCCAGCAGCCGGCGAGGAACAGGGGGTCCTGGGGCCAACGTCCTGACTTTC
TRBV28	TRBJ1-1	-	-	CASSSLGQKNTEAFF	TGTGCCAGCAGTTCCCTGGGCCAGAAGAACACTGAAGCTTTCTTT
TRBV7-9	TRBJ2-5	TRBD1	-	CASSSGQGGLETQYF	TGTGCCAGCAGCTCGGGACAGGGGGGGCTTGAGACCCAGTACTTC
TRBV2	TRBJ1-6	-	-	CASSEVAGNSPLHF	TGTGCCAGCAGTGAAGTGGCAGGTAATTCACCCCTCCACTTT
TRBV27	TRBJ1-2	-	-	CASNLGQRANYGYTF	TGTGCCAGCAACCTTGGACAGAGAGCTAACTATGGCTACACCTTC
TRBV5-8	TRBJ2-2	TRBD1	-	CASSLQGSGELFF	TGTGCCAGCAGCTTACAGGGGTCCGGGGAGCTGTTTTTT
TRBV7-3	TRBJ2-1	TRBD2	-	CASSLTEGTRGYNEQFF	TGTGCCAGCAGCTTAACGGAAGGGACTAGAGGTTACAATGAGCAGTTCTTC
TRBV6-6	TRBJ1-2	TRBD1	-	CASSRQGNGYGYTF	TGTGCCAGCAGTCGACAGGGGAACGGCTATGGCTACACCTTC
TRBV7-6	TRBJ2-2	TRBD2	few	CASSLGEGTGELFF	TGTGCCAGCAGCTTAGGGGAGGGGACCGGGGAGCTGTTTTTT
TRBV5-1	TRBJ1-5	TRBD1	-	CASSLTGDQPQHF	TGCGCCAGCAGCTTAACAGGGGACCAGCCCCAGCATTTT
TRBV5-6	TRBJ2-7	TRBD1	-	CASSRDRGSYEQYF	TGTGCCAGCAGCCGGGACAGGGGATCATACGAGCAGTACTTC
TRBV2	TRBJ1-5	-	few	CATSGVQGDQPQHF	TGTGCCACCTCAGGGGTTCAGGGTGATCAGCCCCAGCATTTT
TRBV27	TRBJ2-3	-	once	CASSSFRDTQYF	TGTGCCAGCAGTTCCTTTCGAGATACGCAGTATTTT
TRBV19	TRBJ2-2	TRBD2	-	CASSLAGGPTTGELFF	TGTGCCAGTAGCCTAGCGGGGGGGCCTACCACCGGGGAGCTGTTTTTT